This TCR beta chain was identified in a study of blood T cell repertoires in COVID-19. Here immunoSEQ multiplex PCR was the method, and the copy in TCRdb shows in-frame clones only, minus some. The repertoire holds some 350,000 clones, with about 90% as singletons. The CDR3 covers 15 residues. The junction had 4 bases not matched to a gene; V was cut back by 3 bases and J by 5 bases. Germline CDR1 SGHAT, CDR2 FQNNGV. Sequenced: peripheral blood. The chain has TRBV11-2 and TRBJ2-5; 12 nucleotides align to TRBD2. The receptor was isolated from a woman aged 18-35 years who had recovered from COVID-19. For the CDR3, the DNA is TGTGCCAGCAGCTTCGGGCTAGCGGGAGGGGAGACCCAGTACTTC. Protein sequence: CASSFGLAGGETQYF.